The present T cell receptor (beta chain) was sequenced within a study of blood T cells in healthy people across ages. Combining a sample-barcoded 5' primer with a J-beta primer mix, a second PCR ran for about 6 to 12 cycles. Each CDR3 protein is one row after TCRdb ran MiXCR on the 5' RACE reads. The data show around 800,000 distinct CDR3 sequences, with about 55% seen just once and approximately 40% held by the top ten. This CDR3 contains 16 residues. Germline-derived CDR1 and CDR2 are SNHLY and FYNNEI. In the case of this clonotype: The germline gene is not matched at one end of the junction; a read error may be the cause.

The sample taken for sequencing was blood. This sequence originates from a man older than 75 in good health. The rearrangement joins TRBV2 to TRBJ2-4; TRBD2 matches 9 bases. CDR3 region: CASSEGAGLAKNIHYF. CDR3 bases: TGTGCCAGCAGTGAAGGGGCGGGACTAGCCAAAAACATTCATTACTTC.